This T cell receptor beta chain comes out of a study of control samples from healthy donors and cancer patients. CDR3 length: 14 amino acids. Deletions cut 5 bases from V and 2 bases from J, with 12 bases between. The germline V gene has CDR1 MDHEN and CDR2 SYDVKM. Repertoires were generated with immunoSEQ multiplex PCR, while TCRdb's copy carries only in-frame clones and drops some. The table lists around 70,000 clones, about 94% of them singletons. V gene TRBV28 combines with J gene TRBJ1-2; TRBD1 might be the D (6 bases). This receptor was identified in a woman aged 30 to 39 in good health. Sample: blood. CDR3 sequence (DNA): TGTGCCAGCAGTGGGTCAGGGGTGAACTATGGCTACACCTTC. Amino acid sequence: CASSGSGVNYGYTF.